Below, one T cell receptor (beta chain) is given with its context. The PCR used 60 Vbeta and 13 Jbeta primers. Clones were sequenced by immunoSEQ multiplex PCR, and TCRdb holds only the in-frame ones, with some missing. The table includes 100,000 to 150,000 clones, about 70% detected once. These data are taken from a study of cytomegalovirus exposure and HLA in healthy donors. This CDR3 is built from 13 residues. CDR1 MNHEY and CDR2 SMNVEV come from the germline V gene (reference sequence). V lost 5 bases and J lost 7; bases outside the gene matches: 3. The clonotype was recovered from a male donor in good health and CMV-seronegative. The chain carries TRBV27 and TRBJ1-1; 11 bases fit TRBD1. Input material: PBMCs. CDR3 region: CASSRTGGGEAFF. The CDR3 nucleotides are TGTGCCAGCAGTCGGACAGGGGGCGGTGAAGCTTTCTTT.